These T cell receptor beta chains were read from a single sample in a study of blood T cells in healthy people across ages. Each CDR3 protein is one row after TCRdb ran MiXCR on the 5' RACE reads. The sample consists of roughly 500,000 distinct CDR3 sequences, 25% to 30% of them appearing once. Sequenced material: blood. These receptors were collected from a woman in her 70s in good health. The CDR3 runs from the conserved cysteine through the conserved F or W. D genes are given only for firm matches. Size tells how often a clone was seen (once, few, many) or the class of an expanded clone, and some rows leave it out.

v_call,clone_size,j_call,d_call,cdr3_aa,cdr3_nt
TRBV7-2,few,TRBJ2-1,TRBD2,CASSLVAGGLSLRNEQFF,TGTGCCAGCAGCTTAGTTGCGGGGGGGCTCTCCCTACGGAATGAGCAGTTCTTC
TRBV24-1,few,TRBJ2-5,-,CATSDAGYLETQYF,TGTGCCACCAGTGATGCAGGATACCTAGAGACCCAGTACTTC
TRBV12-3/TRBV12-4,few,TRBJ2-5,TRBD2,CASRTGTSGEETQYF,TGTGCCAGCAGAACCGGGACTAGCGGGGAAGAGACCCAGTACTTC
TRBV6-1,once,TRBJ2-5,-,CASRQRADSDLGEQYF,TGTGCCAGCAGGCAGAGGGCGGACTCCGATCTTGGGGAGCAGTACTTC
TRBV2,-,TRBJ2-3,-,CASSERGGTDTQYF,TGTGCCAGCAGTGAAAGGGGGGGCACAGATACGCAGTATTTT
TRBV7-7,many,TRBJ1-1,-,CASSLDLGTEAFF,TGTGCTAGCAGCTTAGATCTAGGCACTGAAGCTTTCTTT
TRBV5-1,few,TRBJ2-5,TRBD2,CASSFGLAKTQYF,TGCGCCAGCAGCTTCGGACTAGCAAAGACCCAGTACTTC
TRBV11-2,few,TRBJ1-1,-,CASSLGRGVVGAFF,TGTGCCAGCAGCTTAGGACGGGGGGTAGTAGGAGCTTTCTTT
TRBV20-1,few,TRBJ1-1,-,CSARPPRGGTEAFF,TGCAGTGCTAGACCGCCGAGGGGTGGGACTGAAGCTTTCTTT
TRBV5-1,once,TRBJ1-2,-,CAGSLGGQNGYTF,TGCGCCGGCAGCTTGGGGGGGCAGAATGGCTACACCTTC
TRBV11-3,many,TRBJ2-3,-,CASSLSLTDTQYF,TGTGCCAGCAGCTTATCACTTACAGATACGCAGTATTTT
TRBV29-1,-,TRBJ2-5,TRBD1,CSATRDRGQETQYF,TGCAGCGCTACCCGGGACAGGGGTCAAGAGACCCAGTACTTC
TRBV20-1,few,TRBJ2-3,TRBD1,CGPAGGRSTDTQYF,TGCGGTCCCGCAGGGGGAAGGAGCACAGATACGCAGTATTTT
TRBV6-5,-,TRBJ1-1,-,CASSYGGSRTEAFF,TGCGCCAGCAGTTACGGAGGCAGTCGGACTGAAGCTTTCTTT
TRBV6-5,-,TRBJ2-7,-,CASTRTSQGLEQYF,TGTGCCAGCACCAGGACATCCCAGGGACTCGAGCAGTACTTC
TRBV20-1,-,TRBJ1-4,-,CSARPTGSVRREKLFF,TGCAGTGCTAGACCTACAGGGAGTGTAAGGAGGGAAAAACTGTTTTTT
TRBV29-1,few,TRBJ1-2,TRBD1,CSAGQAVSGYTF,TGCAGCGCGGGACAGGCGGTGAGTGGCTACACCTTC
TRBV20-1,-,TRBJ1-3,-,CSALTSGNTIYF,TGCAGTGCTTTGACATCTGGAAACACCATATATTTT
TRBV20-1,few,TRBJ2-5,TRBD2,CSAMGGVADQETQYF,TGCAGTGCTATGGGGGGGGTAGCGGACCAAGAGACCCAGTACTTC
TRBV7-2,few,TRBJ2-2,TRBD1,CASSFAGTGHTGELFF,TGTGCCAGCAGCTTCGCCGGGACAGGTCACACCGGGGAGCTGTTTTTT
TRBV7-8,-,TRBJ2-5,-,CASSFWSSDQETQYF,TGTGCCAGCAGCTTTTGGTCTAGCGACCAAGAGACCCAGTACTTC
TRBV7-9,few,TRBJ1-2,TRBD1,CASSSRTGGSNYGYTF,TGTGCCAGCAGCTCGAGAACAGGGGGCAGTAACTATGGCTACACCTTC
TRBV12-3/TRBV12-4,few,TRBJ1-4,TRBD1,CASSSGTAEKLFF,TGTGCCAGCAGTTCCGGGACAGCTGAAAAACTGTTTTTT
TRBV29-1,-,TRBJ1-3,-,CSVRVAGNTIYF,TGCAGCGTAAGGGTTGCCGGAAACACCATATATTTT
TRBV7-9,many,TRBJ1-1,TRBD1,CASSPGDRGLDTEAFF,TGTGCCAGCAGCCCAGGGGACAGGGGGCTCGACACTGAAGCTTTCTTT
TRBV7-2,-,TRBJ1-1,-,CASSSVRAEYTEAFF,TGTGCCAGCAGCTCCGTGAGGGCTGAATACACTGAAGCTTTCTTT
TRBV9,few,TRBJ1-2,-,CASSVVVGQTLLTF,TGTGCCAGCAGCGTAGTAGTCGGGCAGACGCTATTAACCTTC
TRBV7-9,-,TRBJ1-1,-,CASSTGSTEAFF,TGTGCCAGCAGTACGGGGTCCACTGAAGCTTTCTTT
TRBV24-1,-,TRBJ1-2,TRBD1,CATSDRSGGNYGYTF,TGTGCCACCAGTGATCGGTCAGGGGGCAACTATGGCTACACCTTC
TRBV12-5,-,TRBJ2-5,TRBD2,CASGHSGDRQETQYF,TGTGCTAGTGGACATAGCGGGGATAGACAAGAGACCCAGTACTTC
TRBV10-2,-,TRBJ2-3,-,CASTDRGTDTQYF,TGCGCCAGCACAGACCGGGGCACAGATACGCAGTATTTT
TRBV7-9,-,TRBJ2-1,-,CASSLGGGNNEQFF,TGTGCCAGCAGCTTGGGGGGGGGCAATAATGAGCAGTTCTTC
TRBV7-9,many,TRBJ1-5,-,CASSLEGLNQPQHF,TGTGCCAGCAGCTTAGAGGGACTCAATCAGCCCCAGCATTTT
TRBV6-5,-,TRBJ1-4,-,CASSYEPVRSAGNEELFF,TGTGCCAGCAGTTACGAACCGGTCCGTTCGGCGGGTAATGAAGAACTGTTTTTT
TRBV5-1,few,TRBJ1-1,-,CASSLDSQGTEAFF,TGCGCCAGCAGCTTGGATTCGCAAGGAACTGAAGCTTTCTTT
TRBV29-1,-,TRBJ1-6,TRBD1,CRVGRDRNSPLHF,TGCCGCGTTGGCCGGGACAGAAATTCACCCCTCCACTTT
TRBV5-1,few,TRBJ1-3,-,CASSSQGPGNTIYF,TGCGCCAGCAGCTCTCAGGGGCCTGGAAACACCATATATTTT
TRBV7-2,few,TRBJ2-5,TRBD2,CASSNGTTKGTQYF,TGTGCCAGCAGCAACGGGACTACGAAAGGGACCCAGTACTTC
TRBV7-9,-,TRBJ1-2,-,CASSLAGGLTCF,TGTGCCAGCAGCTTAGCGGGGGGGCTCACTTGCTTC
TRBV5-4,once,TRBJ2-3,TRBD2,CASSSGGFGTDTQYF,TGTGCCAGCAGCTCGGGGGGATTTGGCACAGATACGCAGTATTTT
TRBV27,few,TRBJ1-5,-,CANSLSWRLGGSQHF,TGTGCCAACAGTTTATCATGGAGATTGGGCGGATCCCAGCATTTT
TRBV7-8,-,TRBJ1-1,-,CASTRGLQGWNTEAFF,TGTGCCAGCACCCGAGGGTTACAGGGATGGAACACTGAAGCTTTCTTT
TRBV27,-,TRBJ1-1,-,CASSLYGSPQIF,TGTGCCAGCAGTTTATACGGGTCTCCGCAGATCTTT
TRBV24-1,-,TRBJ2-1,-,CATSFGGPYNEQFF,TGTGCCACCAGTTTCGGGGGCCCCTACAATGAGCAGTTCTTC
TRBV5-1,-,TRBJ2-1,TRBD1,CASSPDRVGEQFF,TGCGCCAGCAGCCCTGACAGGGTCGGAGAGCAGTTCTTC
TRBV7-9,once,TRBJ2-3,TRBD1,CASSPRDRRTDTQYF,TGTGCCAGCAGCCCGCGGGACAGGCGAACAGATACGCAGTATTTT
TRBV6-1,few,TRBJ2-5,TRBD1,CASSGGQGYQETQYF,TGTGCCAGCAGTGGTGGACAGGGGTACCAAGAGACCCAGTACTTC
TRBV20-1,-,TRBJ2-7,-,CSASLPRTADSYEQYF,TGCAGTGCTAGTCTCCCCCGGACTGCCGACTCCTACGAGCAGTACTTC
TRBV7-2,-,TRBJ2-3,-,CASSSRRGGTDTQYF,TGTGCCAGCAGCTCAAGGAGGGGGGGAACGGATACGCAGTATTTT
TRBV11-2,few,TRBJ1-3,TRBD1,CASSARDRESGNTIYF,TGTGCCAGCAGCGCCCGGGACAGGGAAAGTGGAAACACCATATATTTT